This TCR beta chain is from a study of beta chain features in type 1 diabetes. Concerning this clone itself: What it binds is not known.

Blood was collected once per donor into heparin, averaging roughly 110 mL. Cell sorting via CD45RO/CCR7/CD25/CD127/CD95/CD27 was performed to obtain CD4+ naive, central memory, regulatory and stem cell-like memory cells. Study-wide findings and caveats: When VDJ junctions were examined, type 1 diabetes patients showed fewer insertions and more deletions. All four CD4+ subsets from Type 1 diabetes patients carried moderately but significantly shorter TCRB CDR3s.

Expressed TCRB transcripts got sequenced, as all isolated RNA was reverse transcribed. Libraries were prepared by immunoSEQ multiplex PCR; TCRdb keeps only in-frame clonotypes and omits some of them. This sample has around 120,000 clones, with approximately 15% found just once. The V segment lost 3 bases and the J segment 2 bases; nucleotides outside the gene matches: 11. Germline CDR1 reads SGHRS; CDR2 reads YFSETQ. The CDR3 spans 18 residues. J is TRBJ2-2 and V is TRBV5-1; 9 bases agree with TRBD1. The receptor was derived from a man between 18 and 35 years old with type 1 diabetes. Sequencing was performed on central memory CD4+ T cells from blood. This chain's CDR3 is CASSSGQGRVSNTGELFF. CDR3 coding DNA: TGCGCCAGCAGCTCAGGACAGGGGCGCGTGTCCAACACCGGGGAGCTGTTTTTT.